There are a few counts of the clone carrying this T cell receptor (beta chain). Its specificity is unknown. The record originates from a study of PD-1 blockade in classical Hodgkin lymphoma. The study's findings and limits: At baseline, newly diagnosed patients reportedly showed less TCR diversity than healthy donors. Compared with baseline, CD4+ but not CD8+ TCR diversity had risen significantly by C4D1. Complete responders showed a baseline diversity that resembled the diversity of newly diagnosed patients.

The germline V gene has CDR1 LGHNA and CDR2 YNFKEQ. Trimming removed 3 bases from V and 5 bases from J; junction bases left unmatched: 4. The CDR3 is 14 amino acids. Each patient experienced a relapse that followed autologous stem cell transplantation, and brentuximab vedotin exposure varied. Responses achieved at best were complete response, partial response or progressive disease. Sequencing was performed with immunoSEQ multiplex PCR; in TCRdb, only in-frame clones are kept and a portion is missing. The table records 95,000 to 100,000 clones, around 89% of them present only once. V is TRBV4-2 and J is TRBJ1-1; 9 bases are shared with TRBD1. The sample was peripheral blood mononuclear cells (PBMCs), taken before the second cycle of nivolumab. The sequence derives from a human donor with classical Hodgkin lymphoma. The DNA for the CDR3 is TGTGCCAGCAGCCAGAGGACAGGGGTTACTGAAGCTTTCTTT. This translates into CASSQRTGVTEAFF.